Listed here are 22 T cell receptor beta chains from one sample, sequenced in a study of cytomegalovirus exposure and HLA in healthy donors. The PCR made use of 60 Vbeta and 13 Jbeta primers. TCRdb keeps only in-frame clones here, not all; method: immunoSEQ multiplex PCR. The sample carries 150,000 to 200,000 clones, roughly four fifths recorded once. Sample: PBMCs. Every receptor here comes from a man aged 18 to 30 in good health and CMV-seronegative.

The CDR3 spells CASSLLAGAGNTIYF. The CDR3 nucleotides read TGTGCCAGCAGTTTATTGGCAGGGGCGGGAAACACCATATATTTT. The V call is TRBV28, the J call TRBJ1-3; D might be TRBD1 (6 bases). Germline assignment: CDR1 MDHEN and CDR2 SYDVKM. V was trimmed by 1 base and J by 4 bases, leaving 11 bases between them. The CDR3 has 15 residues.

The sample holds a few counts of this clone. The chain is built from TRBV7-3 and TRBJ2-1; tentatively, D is TRBD2 (6 bases). V was clipped by 1 base and J by 1 base, with 8 bases between them. CDR1 and CDR2 from the germline V gene are SGHTA and FQGTGA. The CDR3 has 15 amino acids. In nucleotides, the CDR3 is TGTGCCAGCAGCTTAATGGGAGGTTCCTACAATGAGCAGTTCTTC. It yields the protein CASSLMGGSYNEQFF.

V is TRBV27 and J is TRBJ2-7; 10 nucleotides match TRBD2. V was pared by 3 bases and J by 2 bases, with 4 bases of the junction left unmatched. Germline V gene sequence: CDR1 MNHEY, CDR2 SMNVEV (reference sequence). The CDR3 runs 15 residues. The DNA for the CDR3 is TGTGCCAGCAGTTTGTGGACTAGCGGTACCTACGAGCAGTACTTC. Its protein product is CASSLWTSGTYEQYF.

The chain uses TRBV11-2 and TRBJ2-7; TRBD2 agrees at 10 bases. The CDR3 sequence is 17 residues long. Unmatched junction bases numbered 12, after V lost 5 bases and J lost 2 bases. Germline CDR1 reads SGHAT; CDR2 reads FQNNGV. CDR3 bases: TGTGCCAGCAGCATTTGGACTAGCGGAAGTCACACCTACGAGCAGTACTTC. This codes for CASSIWTSGSHTYEQYF.

This sequence joins TRBV2 and TRBJ2-7; D is uncertain. Trimming took off 6 bases at V and 2 bases at J, with 17 bases between the two ends. Germline CDR1 reads SNHLY; CDR2 reads FYNNEI. The CDR3 has 15 residues. CDR3 region: CASRSTSAWAYEQYF. DNA for the CDR3: TGTGCCAGCAGAAGTACGAGCGCCTGGGCCTACGAGCAGTACTTC.

V is TRBV28 and J is TRBJ2-7, with 10 bases that match TRBD1. Unmatched junction bases numbered 5, after V lost 2 bases and J lost 4 bases. CDR3 length: 15 amino acids. CDR1 MDHEN and CDR2 SYDVKM come from the germline V gene. Here the CDR3 reads CASSLPGQGRYEQYF. The CDR3 region has the DNA TGTGCCAGCAGTTTACCGGGACAGGGGCGGTACGAGCAGTACTTC.

A few counts support this clone. This rearrangement joins TRBV4-3 to TRBJ1-1; 7 bases align to TRBD1. V trimming: 4 bases; J trimming: 5 bases; junction bases outside the gene matches: 7. Germline V CDR1 and CDR2: LGHNA, YSLEER. This CDR3 has 14 amino acids. CDR3 sequence reads: CASSRKGAVTEAFF. The DNA of the CDR3 is TGCGCCAGCAGCCGCAAGGGGGCTGTTACTGAAGCTTTCTTT.

The table lists this clone with a few counts. The chain is built from TRBV7-2 and TRBJ1-5; 7 bases align to TRBD1. Germline values: CDR1 SGHTA, CDR2 FQGNSA. This CDR3 comprises 13 residues. After removal of 4 bases from V and 10 bases from J, the junction contained 7 bases not matched to a gene. CDR3 loop: CASSSDRAQPQHF. The CDR3 DNA follows: TGTGCCAGCAGCTCCGACAGGGCCCAACCCCAGCATTTT.

This rearrangement joins TRBV28 to TRBJ1-2, with TRBD1 as a possible D gene (5 bases). V was pared by 6 bases and J by 2 bases, with 19 bases between. The CDR3 is 16 amino acids. Germline CDR1 MDHEN, CDR2 SYDVKM. This CDR3 reads CASSPLEGARNYGYTF. The CDR3 DNA follows: TGTGCCAGCAGCCCACTGGAAGGGGCGCGGAACTATGGCTACACCTTC.

The rearrangement joins TRBV5-6 to TRBJ1-4, with D maybe TRBD1 (5 bases). Germline CDR1 SGHDT, CDR2 YYEEEE. Trimming shortened V by 1 base and J by 9 bases, and 16 bases separated the two germline ends. The CDR3 is 15 amino acids. CDR3: CASSLLWGEGQKLFF. DNA of the CDR3: TGTGCCAGCAGCTTGTTGTGGGGCGAAGGGCAAAAACTGTTTTTT. Drawing the rest from reference TRBV5-6 and TRBJ1-4, the complete variable domain is DAGVTQSPTHLIKTRGQQVTLRCSPKSGHDTVSWYQQALGQGPQFIFQYYEEEERQRGNFPDRFSGHQFPNYSSELNVNALLLGDSALYLCASSLLWGEGQKLFFGSGTQLSVL.

This chain uses TRBV6-5 with TRBJ2-5; a weak D match, TRBD1 (6 bases). CDR1 MNHEY and CDR2 SVGAGI come from the germline V gene. The CDR3 loop spans 14 amino acids. V gave up 2 bases and J gave up 4 bases, with 11 bases separating them. As DNA, the CDR3 is TGTGCCAGCAGTTACGGGGGCATAGGAGAGACCCAGTACTTC. Protein: CASSYGGIGETQYF.

This rearrangement joins TRBV6-5 to TRBJ2-7, with TRBD1 as a possible D gene (6 bases). Trimming took off 6 bases at V and 7 bases at J, with 19 bases between the two ends. Germline CDR1 is MNHEY and CDR2 is SVGAGI. CDR3 length: 14 residues. Here the CDR3 reads CASRRIQGAGEQYF. The CDR3 nucleotides read TGTGCCAGCAGGAGAATACAGGGAGCTGGGGAGCAGTACTTC.

This chain joins TRBV19 and TRBJ1-2, with a tentative D call TRBD1 (6 bases). Deletions cut 5 bases from V and 0 bases from J, with 16 bases between. The CDR3 length is 16 residues. The V gene's germline CDR1 is LNHDA and CDR2 SQIVND (reference sequence). Here the CDR3 DNA reads TGTGCCAGTAGTGCCCCGAGCAGGGGATCTAACTATGGCTACACCTTC. Residues: CASSAPSRGSNYGYTF.

V gene TRBV4-2 combines with J gene TRBJ2-4, with D possibly matching TRBD2 (6 bases). This CDR3 is 14 amino acids long. Germline V gene data show CDR1 as LGHNA and CDR2 as YNFKEQ. V lost 0 bases, J lost 6 bases, and 9 bases lay in between. CDR3 bases: TGTGCCAGCAGCCAAGAGACCGGGGGAAACATTCAGTACTTC. Its protein product is CASSQETGGNIQYF.

The CDR3 spells CASSFWGGSYNEQFF. As DNA, the CDR3 is TGTGCCAGCAGCTTTTGGGGGGGTTCCTACAATGAGCAGTTCTTC. V gene TRBV6-4 combines with J gene TRBJ2-1, with TRBD2 matching 7 bases. V was pared by 6 bases and J by 1 base, with 6 bases of the junction left unmatched. The CDR3 runs 15 residues. Germline CDR1 MRHNA, CDR2 SNTAGT.

The chain is built from TRBV4-1 and TRBJ2-3; 16 nucleotides line up with TRBD2. V shed 4 bases and J 2 bases; nucleotides not matched to a gene: 6. This CDR3 contains 18 residues. The V gene's germline CDR1 is MGHRA and CDR2 YSYEKL. CDR3 DNA: TGCGCCAGCAGCCCTATGGGACTAGCGGGGGGGAACACAGATACGCAGTATTTT. Translating it yields CASSPMGLAGGNTDTQYF.

V gene TRBV5-1 combines with J gene TRBJ2-3, with 8 positions matching TRBD2. CDR3 length: 14 amino acids. With V trimmed by 4 bases and J by 5 bases, 6 bases remained unmatched. CDR1 SGHRS and CDR2 YFSETQ come from the germline V gene. The CDR3 DNA follows: TGCGCCAGCAGCCGGGAGGGGGGCATAGATACGCAGTATTTT. This gives the protein CASSREGGIDTQYF. Full variable domain (missing parts from reference TRBV5-1 and TRBJ2-3): KAGVTQTPRYLIKTRGQQVTLSCSPISGHRSVSWYQQTPGQGLQFLFEYFSETQRNKGNFPGRFSGRQFSNSRSEMNVSTLELGDSALYLCASSREGGIDTQYFGPGTRLTVL.

This clone was counted a single time. The chain joins TRBV5-3 to TRBJ1-1; 7 bases are shared with TRBD1. TRBV5-3 is known as an ORF, though its function is uncertain. The CDR3 runs 15 residues. V lost 5 bases, J lost 2 bases, and 9 bases stayed unmatched. The CDR3 sequence: CARSYSGTENTEAFF. The CDR3 coding sequence is TGTGCCAGAAGTTACTCCGGGACAGAAAACACTGAAGCTTTCTTT.

On this clone itself: The junction and the germline gene differ at one end; a read error may be behind it. Within the sample, other DNA sequences also encode this same CDR3. The chain uses TRBV6-6 and TRBJ2-7, with D possibly matching TRBD1 (6 bases). CDR3 length: 15 amino acids. CDR1 is MNHNY, CDR2 SVGAGI, per germline (reference sequence). CDR3 region: CASSDRGTSSYEQYF. As DNA, the CDR3 is TGCGCCAGCAGCGACAGAGGGACAAGCTCCTACGAGCAGTACTTC.

This clone was seen only a few times. DNA of the CDR3: TGTGCCAGCAGCACGGGCCCCGAGGGCGGGGAGCTGTTTTTT. Amino acids: CASSTGPEGGELFF. The chain joins TRBV6-5 to TRBJ2-2, with TRBD2 as a possible D gene (5 bases). The V end lost 6 bases, the J end lost 7 bases, and 15 bases lay between the germline ends. The CDR3 has 14 amino acids. Germline V gene sequence: CDR1 MNHEY, CDR2 SVGAGI.

The V gene is TRBV9, the J gene TRBJ2-1; D might be TRBD2 (5 bases). There are 14 residues in the CDR3. Trimming removed 4 bases from V and 6 bases from J, with 14 bases in between. From germline, CDR1 is SGDLS and CDR2 YYNGEE. The DNA of the CDR3 is TGTGCCAGCAGCCCCTGGGAGTACCTCAATGAGCAGTTCTTC. Its protein is CASSPWEYLNEQFF.

This chain links TRBV19 with TRBJ1-5; the match to TRBD1 covers 7 bases. Germline CDR1 reads LNHDA; CDR2 reads SQIVND (reference sequence). V lost 5 bases and J lost 0; bases outside the gene matches: 10. The CDR3 extends over 17 amino acids. The CDR3 protein is CASSRYDREYSNQPQHF. For the CDR3, the DNA is TGTGCCAGTAGTCGGTACGACAGGGAATATAGCAATCAGCCCCAGCATTTT.